This TCR beta chain was captured by sequencing in a study of T cell repertoires in cytomegalovirus infection. The CDR3 runs 22 residues. Germline assignment: CDR1 SGHVS and CDR2 FQNEAQ. V shed 5 bases and J shed 0 bases, with 32 bases lying between them. MiXCR, run by TCRdb on the reads, gives a single entry per CDR3 protein. Seen here are approximately 170,000 distinct CDR3 sequences, approximately 17% observed once, and the top ten hold roughly 20%. Points on this clonotype: Antigen unknown.

Study-level results: The response measured ex vivo was dominated by TCR beta clonotypes (HLA-C-restricted and CMV-specific).

Sequenced sample: CD8+ T cells from PBMCs. This sequence originates from a human donor in good health (CMV status not recorded). Some clones in this sample may be carry-over from other donors' samples. The rearrangement uses TRBV7-8 and TRBJ2-4; D is tentatively TRBD1 or TRBD2 (6 bases each). The CDR3 sequence: CASSHLIPPEEEGGGAKNIQYF. The CDR3, as DNA: TGTGCCAGCAGCCATCTAATCCCCCCCGAAGAAGAAGGAGGGGGAGCCAAAAACATTCAGTACTTC.